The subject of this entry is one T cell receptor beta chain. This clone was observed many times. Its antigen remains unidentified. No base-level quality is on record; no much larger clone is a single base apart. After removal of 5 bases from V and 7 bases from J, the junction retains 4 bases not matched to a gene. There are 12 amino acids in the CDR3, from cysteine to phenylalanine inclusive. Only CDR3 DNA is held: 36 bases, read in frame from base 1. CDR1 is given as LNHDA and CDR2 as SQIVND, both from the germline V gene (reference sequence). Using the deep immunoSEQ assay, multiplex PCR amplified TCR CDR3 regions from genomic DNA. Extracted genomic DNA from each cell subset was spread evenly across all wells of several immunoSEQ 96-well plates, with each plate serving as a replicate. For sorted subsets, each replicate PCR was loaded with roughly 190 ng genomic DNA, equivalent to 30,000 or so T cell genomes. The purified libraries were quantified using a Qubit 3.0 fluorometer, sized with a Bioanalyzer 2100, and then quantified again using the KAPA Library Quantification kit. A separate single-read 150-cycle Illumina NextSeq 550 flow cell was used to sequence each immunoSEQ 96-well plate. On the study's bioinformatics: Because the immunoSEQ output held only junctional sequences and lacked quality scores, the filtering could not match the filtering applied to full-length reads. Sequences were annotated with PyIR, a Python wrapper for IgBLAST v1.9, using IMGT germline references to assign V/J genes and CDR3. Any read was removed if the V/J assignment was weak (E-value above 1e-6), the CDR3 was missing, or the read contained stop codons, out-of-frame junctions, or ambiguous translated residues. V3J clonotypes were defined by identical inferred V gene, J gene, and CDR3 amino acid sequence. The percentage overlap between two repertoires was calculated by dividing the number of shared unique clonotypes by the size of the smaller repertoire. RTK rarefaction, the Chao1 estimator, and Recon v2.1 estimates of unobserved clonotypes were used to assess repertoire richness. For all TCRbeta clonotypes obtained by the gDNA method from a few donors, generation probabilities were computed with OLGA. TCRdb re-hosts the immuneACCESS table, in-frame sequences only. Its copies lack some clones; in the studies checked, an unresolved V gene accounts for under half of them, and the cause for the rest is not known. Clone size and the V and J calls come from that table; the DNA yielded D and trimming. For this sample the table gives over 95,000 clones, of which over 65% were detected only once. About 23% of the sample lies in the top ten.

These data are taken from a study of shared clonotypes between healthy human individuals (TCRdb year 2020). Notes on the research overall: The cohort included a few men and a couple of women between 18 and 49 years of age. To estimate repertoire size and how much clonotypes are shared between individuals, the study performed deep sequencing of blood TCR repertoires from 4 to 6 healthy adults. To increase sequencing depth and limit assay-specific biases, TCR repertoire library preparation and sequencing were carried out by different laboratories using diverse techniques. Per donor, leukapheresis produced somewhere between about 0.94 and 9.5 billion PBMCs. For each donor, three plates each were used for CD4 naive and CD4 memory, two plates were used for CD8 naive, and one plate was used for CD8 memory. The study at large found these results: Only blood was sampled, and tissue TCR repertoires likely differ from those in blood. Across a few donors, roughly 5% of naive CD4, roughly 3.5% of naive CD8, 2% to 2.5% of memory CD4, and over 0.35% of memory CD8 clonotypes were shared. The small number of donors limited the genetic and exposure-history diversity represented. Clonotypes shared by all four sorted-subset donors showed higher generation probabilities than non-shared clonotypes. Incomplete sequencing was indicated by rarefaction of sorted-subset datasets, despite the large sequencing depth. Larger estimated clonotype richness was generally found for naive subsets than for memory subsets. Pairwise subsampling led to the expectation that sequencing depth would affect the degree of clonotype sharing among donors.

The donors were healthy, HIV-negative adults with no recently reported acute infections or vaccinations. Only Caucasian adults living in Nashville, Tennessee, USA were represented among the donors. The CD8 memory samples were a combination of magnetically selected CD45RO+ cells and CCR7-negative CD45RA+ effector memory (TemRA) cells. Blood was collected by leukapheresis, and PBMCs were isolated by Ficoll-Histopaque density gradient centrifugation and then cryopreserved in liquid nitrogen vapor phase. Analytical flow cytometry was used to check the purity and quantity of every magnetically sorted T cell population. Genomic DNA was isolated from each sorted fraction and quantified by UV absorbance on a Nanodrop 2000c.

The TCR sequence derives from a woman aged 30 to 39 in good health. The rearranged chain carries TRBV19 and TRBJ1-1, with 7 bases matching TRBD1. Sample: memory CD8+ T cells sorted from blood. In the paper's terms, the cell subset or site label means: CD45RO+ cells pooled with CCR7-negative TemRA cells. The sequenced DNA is TGTGCCAGTAGTTCTGGGGACAGTGAAGCTTTCTTT. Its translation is CASSSGDSEAFF.